This paragraph covers one T cell receptor beta chain sequence. At one boundary the junction diverges from the germline segment, which might be a read error. These data come from a study of T cell changes during pregnancy in multiple sclerosis. TCRdb's table, derived via immunoSEQ multiplex PCR, lists solely in-frame clones and lacks some. The data show about 110,000 clones, about nine tenths seen once. CDR1 MGHRA and CDR2 YSYEKL come from the germline V gene. The length of the CDR3 is 14 residues. Sequencing was performed on peripheral blood, taken after pregnancy. This receptor was identified in a female donor with multiple sclerosis, enrolled in a pregnancy study. The gene calls are TRBV4-1 and TRBJ2-7; D may be TRBD1 (6 bases). CDR3 sequence: CASSQEGRTGSKNF. CDR3 in DNA: TGCGCCAGCAGCCAAGAAGGGAGAACAGGGAGTAAGAACTTC.